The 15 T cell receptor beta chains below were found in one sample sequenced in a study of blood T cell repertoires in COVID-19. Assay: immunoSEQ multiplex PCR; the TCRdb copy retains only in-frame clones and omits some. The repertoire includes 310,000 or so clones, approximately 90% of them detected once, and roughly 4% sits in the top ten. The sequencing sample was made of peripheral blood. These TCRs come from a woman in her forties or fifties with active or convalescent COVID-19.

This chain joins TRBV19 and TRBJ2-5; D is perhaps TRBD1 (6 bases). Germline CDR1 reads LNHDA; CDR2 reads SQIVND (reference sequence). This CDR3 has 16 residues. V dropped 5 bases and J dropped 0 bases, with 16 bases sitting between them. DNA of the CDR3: TGTGCCAGTAGTCTGCCCGGACAGCTTTACCAAGAGACCCAGTACTTC. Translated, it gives CASSLPGQLYQETQYF. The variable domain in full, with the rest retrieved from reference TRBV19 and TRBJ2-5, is DGGITQSPKYLFRKEGQNVTLSCEQNLNHDAMYWYRQDPGQGLRLIYYSQIVNDFQKGDIAEGYSVSREKKESFPLTVTSAQKNPTAFYLCASSLPGQLYQETQYFGPGTRLLVL.

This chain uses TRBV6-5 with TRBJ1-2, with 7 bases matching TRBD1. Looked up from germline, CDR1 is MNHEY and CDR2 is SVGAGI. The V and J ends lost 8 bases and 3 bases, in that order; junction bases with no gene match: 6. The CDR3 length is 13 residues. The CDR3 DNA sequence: TGTGCCAGCGCCCCGGGGACAGACTATGGCTACACCTTC. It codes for CASAPGTDYGYTF.

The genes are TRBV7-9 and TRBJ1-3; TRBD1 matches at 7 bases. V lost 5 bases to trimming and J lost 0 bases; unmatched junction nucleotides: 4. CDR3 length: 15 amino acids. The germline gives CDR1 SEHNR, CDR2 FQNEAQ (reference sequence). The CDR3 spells CASSEGTDSGNTIYF. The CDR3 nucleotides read TGTGCCAGCAGCGAAGGGACAGACTCTGGAAACACCATATATTTT.

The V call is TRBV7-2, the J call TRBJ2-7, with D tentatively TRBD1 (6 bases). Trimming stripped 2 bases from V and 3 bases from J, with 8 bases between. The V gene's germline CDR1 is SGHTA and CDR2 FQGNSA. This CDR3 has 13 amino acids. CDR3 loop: CASSLQGHYEQYF. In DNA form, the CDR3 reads TGTGCCAGCAGCTTACAGGGACACTACGAGCAGTACTTC.

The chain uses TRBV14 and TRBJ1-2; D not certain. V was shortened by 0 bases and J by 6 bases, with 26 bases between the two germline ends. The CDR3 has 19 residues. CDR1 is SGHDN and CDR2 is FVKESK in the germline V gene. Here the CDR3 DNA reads TGTGCCAGCAGCCAAGATCAGGTTTTCGGCCAGACCAAGGAGGATGGCTACACCTTC. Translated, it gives CASSQDQVFGQTKEDGYTF.

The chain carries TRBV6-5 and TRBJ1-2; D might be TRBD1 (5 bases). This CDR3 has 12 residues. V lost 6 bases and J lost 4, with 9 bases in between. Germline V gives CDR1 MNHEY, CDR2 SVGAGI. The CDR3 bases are TGTGCCAGCAGCGACAGAGCCTATGGCTACACCTTC. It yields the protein CASSDRAYGYTF.

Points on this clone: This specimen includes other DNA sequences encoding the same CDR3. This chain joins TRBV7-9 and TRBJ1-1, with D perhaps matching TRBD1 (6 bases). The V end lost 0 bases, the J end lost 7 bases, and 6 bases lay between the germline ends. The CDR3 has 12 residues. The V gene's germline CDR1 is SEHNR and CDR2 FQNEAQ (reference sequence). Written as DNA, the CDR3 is TGTGCCAGCAGCTTAGCACAGGGTGAAGCTTTCTTT. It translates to CASSLAQGEAFF.

The CDR3 loop is CASSYLGTGELFF. Written as DNA, the CDR3 is TGTGCCAGCAGTTACCTCGGGACCGGGGAGCTGTTTTTT. The V call is TRBV6-2 or TRBV6-3, the J call TRBJ2-2, with D unresolved. This CDR3 has 13 amino acids. V dropped 2 bases and J dropped 5 bases, with 6 bases sitting between them. Germline CDR1 and CDR2: MNHEY and SVGEGT.

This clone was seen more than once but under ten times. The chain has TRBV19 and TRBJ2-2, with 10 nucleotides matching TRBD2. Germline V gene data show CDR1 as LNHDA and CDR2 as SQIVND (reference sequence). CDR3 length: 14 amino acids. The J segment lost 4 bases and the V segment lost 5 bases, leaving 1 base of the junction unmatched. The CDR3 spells CASSPSGGTGELFF. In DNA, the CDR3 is TGTGCCAGTAGTCCTAGCGGGGGCACCGGGGAGCTGTTTTTT.

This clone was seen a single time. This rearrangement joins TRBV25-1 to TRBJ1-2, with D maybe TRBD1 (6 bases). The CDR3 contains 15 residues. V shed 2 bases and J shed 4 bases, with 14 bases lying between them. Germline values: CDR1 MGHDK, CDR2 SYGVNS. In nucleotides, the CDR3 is TGTGCCAGCAGTGAACAAGGACAGAGACCCTATGGCTACACCTTC. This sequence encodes CASSEQGQRPYGYTF.

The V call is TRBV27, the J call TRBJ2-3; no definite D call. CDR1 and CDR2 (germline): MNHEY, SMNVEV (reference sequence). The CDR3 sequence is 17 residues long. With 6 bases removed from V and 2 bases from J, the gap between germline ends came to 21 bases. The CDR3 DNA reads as TGTGCCAGCAGCCCCCTACGTGCCGGGTTTGTCACAGATACGCAGTATTTT. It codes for CASSPLRAGFVTDTQYF.

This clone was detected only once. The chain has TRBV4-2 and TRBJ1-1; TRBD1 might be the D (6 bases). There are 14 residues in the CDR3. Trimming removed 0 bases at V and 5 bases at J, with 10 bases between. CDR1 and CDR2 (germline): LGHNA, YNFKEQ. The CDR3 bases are TGTGCCAGCAGCCAAGAACAGGGCAGGACTGAAGCTTTCTTT. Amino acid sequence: CASSQEQGRTEAFF.

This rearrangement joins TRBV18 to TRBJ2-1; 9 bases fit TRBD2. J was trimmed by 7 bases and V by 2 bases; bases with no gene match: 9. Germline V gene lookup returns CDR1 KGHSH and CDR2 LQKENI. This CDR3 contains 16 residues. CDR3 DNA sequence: TGTGCCAGCTCACCAGCGAGCGGGGGGCAGGGGAATGAGCAGTTCTTC. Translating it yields CASSPASGGQGNEQFF.

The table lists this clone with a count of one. In DNA, the CDR3 is TGTGCCAGCAGCTTAGAATCTGGGACAGGGGGCGAAGAGACCCAGTACTTC. It translates to CASSLESGTGGEETQYF. The chain employs TRBV13 and TRBJ2-5; 12 bases align to TRBD1. The CDR3 runs to 17 residues. Germline V gene sequence: CDR1 PRHDT, CDR2 FYEKMQ (reference sequence). The V gene end was trimmed by 1 base and the J gene end by 3 bases; junction bases not matched to a gene: 6.

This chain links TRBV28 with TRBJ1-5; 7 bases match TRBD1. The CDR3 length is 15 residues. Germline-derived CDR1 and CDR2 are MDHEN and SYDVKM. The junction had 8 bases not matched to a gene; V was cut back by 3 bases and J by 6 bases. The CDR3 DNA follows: TGTGCCAGCAGTTTTCCCGCGGGACAGACTCAGCCCCAGCATTTT. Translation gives CASSFPAGQTQPQHF. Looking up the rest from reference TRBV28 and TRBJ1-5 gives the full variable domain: DVKVTQSSRYLVKRTGEKVFLECVQDMDHENMFWYRQDPGLGLRLIYFSYDVKMKEKGDIPEGYSVSREKKERFSLILESASTNQTSMYLCASSFPAGQTQPQHFGDGTRLSIL.